Given below is one T cell receptor (beta chain) in context. This clonotype has at least ten counts. Its antigen specificity is not known. Base qualities were left out, and no much larger clone turns up one base away. This sample stems from a study of regulatory T cells in long-lasting Graves disease (TCRdb year 2021). Broadly, across the study: Newly diagnosed Graves' disease patients had taken antithyroid drugs for less than 3 months. The study took place in China and was registered as a clinical trial. A total of some 33 samples were covered by TCR sequencing, comprising some 13 persistent and about 20 newly diagnosed Graves' disease patients. Patients with persistent Graves' disease were compared with patients with newly diagnosed Graves' disease using TCR sequencing and RNA sequencing of peripheral blood.

What the time point label conveys for this sample: newly diagnosed GD, antithyroid drugs for less than 3 months. RNA was extracted from PBMCs in TRIzol for both TCR sequencing and RNA sequencing. Graves' disease was diagnosed according to American Thyroid Association guidelines. Patients for the study were recruited at an endocrinology department in Xi'an, China. Each patient gave about 10 milliliters of peripheral blood, collected in an EDTA anticoagulant tube. Ficoll Paque Plus density gradient separation was used to isolate PBMCs, and no further T cell sorting was performed. RNA quality was checked with an Agilent 2100 Bioanalyzer and agarose gel, and concentration with a NanoDrop 2000. CDR1 and CDR2 were assigned from the germline V gene as SNHLY and FYNNEI. Deletion took 6 bases off V and 4 bases off J, with a span of 12 bases between the germline ends. Measured from the cysteine to the phenylalanine, the CDR3 is 13 residues long. Only the CDR3 portion is preserved as DNA: 39 bases, with reading frame beginning at the first base.

Paper-wide results and their limitations: Lower TCR Shannon entropy and fewer highly expanded clones were observed in persistent Graves' disease patients than in newly diagnosed patients, which suggested clonal expansion. Persistent patients shared more public clonotypes among themselves (around 3,000) than newly diagnosed patients did (nearly 1,000). As a limitation, the authors acknowledged that the small sample size may reduce accuracy. The study examined only peripheral blood because the primary lesion, thyroid tissue, could not be accessed. Persistent disease showed preferential use of TRBV28, TRBJ1-2 and TRBJ2-5, whereas newly diagnosed disease favored TRBV20-1 and TRBJ2-1. Only the TCR beta chain was sequenced and analyzed.

Libraries were constructed by multiplex PCR. The instrument given in TCRdb is Illumina HiSeq 4000. TCR beta libraries were built with iRepertoire HTBI primers and Arm-PCR amplification of CDR3 regions. Before sequencing, the PCR products underwent gel purification. Per the original workflow: A total of fewer than 70 TRBV and 14 TRBJ segments were identified across samples and were used for gene usage analysis of CDR3 amino acid clonotypes. COPE and FqMerger were used to merge the filtered high-quality paired reads into contigs. Contigs were aligned with BLAST to IMGT TRBV, TRBD and TRBJ reference genes, and CDR3 was defined per IMGT. Clonotypes above 0.1% frequency were classified as highly expanded clones. Shannon entropy served as the measure of repertoire diversity, while the Gini coefficient captured V-J evenness. A clonotype was considered public if more than one individual shared it. TCRdb handled the public reads itself, with Q25 trimming in fastp and clone calling in MiXCR, and kept productive beta chains. Rows with one shared CDR3 protein collapse into an entry with the most common genes and DNA. In this record, the V and J calls reflect TCRdb's handling and not the investigators' own analysis. This sample comprises roughly 440,000 distinct CDR3 sequences, about 15% of them detected only once. About 25% of the sample is taken by the ten largest.

The data also belong to a second study, concerning T cells in Graves' hyperthyroidism and ophthalmopathy. The second study, in turn, reports: Stable Graves' hyperthyroidism was defined as no progression to ophthalmopathy during 18 months of follow-up. Hyperthyroidism patients were newly diagnosed, with disease duration under 2 months, and aged 18 to 65 years. The study excluded patients with uncontrolled infections, other autoimmune diseases, pregnancy or lactation. Diagnoses were established on the basis of clinical symptoms, serum thyroxine and TRAb, thyroid ultrasound, and orbital computed tomography. The first round of RT-PCR for the TCR CDR3 was performed with the HTBI primer set and the Qiagen OneStep RT-PCR kit. Blood samples also contained most of the expanded thyroid clonotypes (frequency above 0.001), which suggests that blood repertoires may reflect thyroid immune responses. A model built on a 13 V-J signature distinguished ophthalmopathy from stable hyperthyroidism, reaching around 88% sensitivity and around 81% specificity in cross-validation and 80%/75% in testing. In validation, the model predicted progression to ophthalmopathy with 60% to 71% sensitivity and 72% to 85% specificity, a median of around six months before onset. To identify distinguishing TCR V-J signatures, a discovery cohort of around 98 patients was used, comprising some 45 with Graves' ophthalmopathy and 57 with stable Graves' hyperthyroidism. Prospective prediction of ophthalmopathy was tested in an independent validation cohort consisting of 18 hyperthyroidism patients and some 17 patients who later progressed to ophthalmopathy. For training and testing, the roughly 100 patients in the discovery cohort were randomly divided in a 7:3 ratio. The study also compared thyroid tissue and blood T-cell repertoires from about six Graves' hyperthyroidism patients. Once sampling was done, hyperthyroidism patients were given methimazole at a starting dose of 30 mg daily, whereas ophthalmopathy patients were given high-dose intravenous methylprednisolone. Libraries were constructed in a second round of multiplex PCR, after which size selection and purification were carried out. Paired-end sequencing of the libraries was performed with 100 bp reads on an Illumina HiSeq2000. SOAPnuke was used to process the raw data, with reads discarded if the reads contained adapters or uncalled bases, had a mean Phred below 15, or lacked an exact constant-primer or identifier match. COPE v1.2.5 was used to merge high-quality paired reads, and clonotypes were defined as unique nucleotide sequences. MiTCR v1.1 was used to align clonotypes to the IMGT TRBV, TRBD and TRBJ reference segments. Only V-J combinations with frequency above 0.0001, covering approximately 99% of repertoires, were analysed. The TCS score was defined as the ratio of F50 (clonal expansion) to E x V (chaos), calculated using BLOSUM62-based TCRdist between CDR3 peptides within each V-J. Welch's t-statistics and random forest reduced approximately 520 V-J features to roughly 13, which were used in a naive Bayes classifier (R e1071). Sample size was not statistically predetermined, and blinding of investigators to group allocation was not performed. The paper describes TCR Vbeta CDR3 sequencing of 135 peripheral blood samples, made up of approximately 40 ophthalmopathy patients, some 76 hyperthyroidism patients and roughly 17 progressor patients.

In this chain, TRBV2 is recombined with TRBJ1-2; the D segment cannot be called with confidence. This TCR was sampled from a woman aged 18-35 years with Graves disease. Donor details come from another sample of the same person, matched by shared clones. The sample here was peripheral blood mononuclear cells (PBMCs), taken at new diagnosis, from a patient treated with antithyroid drugs. The CDR3 protein is CASRKDELYGYTF. The DNA reads as follows: TGTGCCAGCAGGAAGGACGAGCTCTATGGCTACACCTTC.